These 24 T cell receptor beta chains came from one sample sequenced in a study of T cell repertoires in cytomegalovirus infection. TCRdb redid the calling of the reads with MiXCR, one entry per CDR3 protein. There are approximately 100,000 distinct CDR3 sequences in the sample; 23% occur only once, and 39% lies in the top ten. Sequences were obtained from CD8+ T cells from PBMCs. Every receptor here comes from a human donor in good health (CMV status not recorded). Some clones in this sample may be carry-over from other donors' samples.

Many counts were recorded for this clonotype. The chain links TRBV11-2 to TRBJ2-5; TRBD1 is a possible D gene (6 bases). The V and J ends lost 5 bases and 2 bases respectively, with 15 bases between them. The CDR3 sequence is 15 residues long. Germline V CDR1 and CDR2: SGHAT, FQNNGV. CDR3 protein: CASSQPRTVQETQYF. For the CDR3, the DNA is TGTGCCAGCAGCCAACCGCGGACAGTTCAAGAGACCCAGTACTTC.

This sequence joins TRBV9 and TRBJ2-5; 12 bases line up with TRBD2. The germline V gene encodes CDR1 SGDLS and CDR2 YYNGEE. V lost 3 bases and J lost 5; bases outside the gene matches: 14. The CDR3 totals 18 residues. The DNA of the CDR3 is TGTGCCAGCAGCGAGAGGGGGGGACTAGCGGGCGCGGGGGAGACCCAGTACTTC. Translation: CASSERGGLAGAGETQYF.

Only a few counts were recorded for this clonotype. J is TRBJ2-2 and V is TRBV11-3, with D possibly called TRBD1 or TRBD2 (6 bases each). Germline CDR1 and CDR2: SGHNT and YENEEA. The CDR3 totals 18 residues. Between the trimmed V and J ends, which lost 5 bases and 4 bases, there was a span of 23 bases. CDR3 bases: TGTGCCAGCAGCCCCCAAGGGGGAGGATTCGAACTCACCGGGGAGCTGTTTTTT. Protein: CASSPQGGGFELTGELFF.

The chain carries TRBV25-1 and TRBJ1-2; D might be TRBD1 (5 bases). This CDR3 is 15 amino acids long. Looked up from germline, CDR1 is MGHDK and CDR2 is SYGVNS. The ends were cut back, 3 bases at V and 0 bases at J, with 11 bases in the middle. CDR3 sequence reads: CASSEQGRANYGYTF. In DNA form, the CDR3 reads TGTGCCAGCAGTGAGCAGGGTAGAGCTAACTATGGCTACACCTTC.

This clonotype was observed at least ten times. The V and J genes are TRBV28 and TRBJ2-1, with 12 nucleotides matching TRBD2. Losses at the gene ends were 4 bases for V and 4 bases for J; bases not matched to a gene: 11. The CDR3 length is 18 residues. The germline CDR1 and CDR2 sequences are MDHEN and SYDVKM. Here the CDR3 DNA reads TGTGCCAGCAGTTCGACTAGCGGGGGACAAGGTACTTACAATGAGCAGTTCTTC. It specifies CASSSTSGGQGTYNEQFF. Complete variable domain (other parts from reference TRBV28 and TRBJ2-1): DVKVTQSSRYLVKRTGEKVFLECVQDMDHENMFWYRQDPGLGLRLIYFSYDVKMKEKGDIPEGYSVSREKKERFSLILESASTNQTSMYLCASSSTSGGQGTYNEQFFGPGTRLTVL.

This chain links TRBV7-3 with TRBJ2-3; a possible D gene is TRBD2 (6 bases). CDR1 SGHTA and CDR2 FQGTGA come from the germline V gene. This CDR3 region has 14 residues. The V gene lost 7 bases and the J gene lost 1 base, with 12 bases spanning the gap. The DNA for the CDR3 is TGTGCCAGCAACCTGGACTATCGCACAGATACGCAGTATTTT. Its protein product is CASNLDYRTDTQYF. Drawing the rest from reference TRBV7-3 and TRBJ2-3, the complete variable domain is GAGVSQTPSNKVTEKGKYVELRCDPISGHTALYWYRQSLGQGPEFLIYFQGTGAADDSGLPNDRFFAVRPEGSVSTLKIQRTERGDSAVYLCASNLDYRTDTQYFGPGTRLTVL.

This clonotype showed up just a few times. This sequence joins TRBV20-1 and TRBJ1-5, with 7 nucleotides matching TRBD1. Germline-derived CDR1 and CDR2 are DFQATT and SNEGSKA (reference sequence). V shed 3 bases and J 1 base; nucleotides not matched to a gene: 12. The CDR3 is 17 residues long. This CDR3 reads CSARGPGTATSNQPQHF. The CDR3 nucleotides are TGCAGTGCTAGGGGCCCCGGGACAGCCACCAGCAATCAGCCCCAGCATTTT.

This clonotype was detected many times. The chain recombines TRBV28 with TRBJ2-3, with 7 nucleotides matching TRBD2. In germline, CDR1 is MDHEN, CDR2 SYDVKM. V dropped 3 bases and J dropped 5; count of bases not matched to a gene: 17. CDR3 size: 18 residues. This CDR3 is CASSFTRGDYPSEDTQYF. The CDR3 DNA reads as TGTGCCAGCAGTTTTACGCGAGGGGACTACCCCTCGGAAGATACGCAGTATTTT.

V gene TRBV11-3 combines with J gene TRBJ2-7; 9 nucleotides line up with TRBD1. The V gene end was trimmed by 5 bases and the J gene end by 5 bases; junction bases not matched to a gene: 4. This CDR3 has 13 residues. The germline V gene encodes CDR1 SGHNT and CDR2 YENEEA. The CDR3 sequence is CASSTGTGNEQYF. CDR3 in DNA: TGTGCCAGCAGCACCGGGACAGGGAACGAGCAGTACTTC. The complete variable domain, with remaining parts taken from reference TRBV11-3 and TRBJ2-7, reads EAGVVQSPRYKIIEKKQPVAFWCNPISGHNTLYWYLQNLGQGPELLIRYENEEAVDDSQLPKDRFSAERLKGVDSTLKIQPAELGDSAVYLCASSTGTGNEQYFGPGTRLTVT.

The V call is TRBV20-1, the J call TRBJ2-7, with D possibly called TRBD1 or TRBD2 (5 bases each). The CDR3 loop spans 14 amino acids. Trimming removed 1 base at V and 4 bases at J, with 14 bases between. CDR1 is DFQATT, CDR2 SNEGSKA, per germline (reference sequence). CDR3 loop: CSARVPGTVYEQYF. The CDR3 nucleotides are TGCAGTGCTAGAGTCCCCGGGACGGTGTACGAGCAGTACTTC.

This clonotype has more than one count but fewer than ten. The rearrangement links TRBV2 to TRBJ2-3, with 14 bases that match TRBD2. With 4 bases clipped from V and 2 bases from J, the junction kept 5 bases outside the gene matches. Germline lookup yields CDR1 SNHLY and CDR2 FYNNEI. The CDR3 runs to 17 residues. CDR3 sequence: CASSGLAGGYTTDTQYF. The CDR3 coding sequence is TGTGCCAGCAGTGGACTAGCGGGAGGGTATACCACAGATACGCAGTATTTT. The whole variable domain, remainder taken from reference TRBV2 and TRBJ2-3, is EPEVTQTPSHQVTQMGQEVILRCVPISNHLYFYWYRQILGQKVEFLVSFYNNEISEKSEIFDDQFSVERPDGSNFTLKIRSTKLEDSAMYFCASSGLAGGYTTDTQYFGPGTRLTVL.

A few counts support this clonotype. The chain employs TRBV5-1 and TRBJ2-1, with 10 bases identical to TRBD2. The CDR3 length is 15 residues. Trimming took 6 bases from V and 8 from J; bases not matched to a gene: 11. Germline V gene lookup returns CDR1 SGHRS and CDR2 YFSETQ. The chain's CDR3 is CASKLGLAANDEQFF. CDR3 nucleotide sequence: TGCGCCAGCAAACTTGGACTAGCGGCCAATGATGAGCAGTTCTTC.

This clonotype was picked up many times. V is TRBV28 and J is TRBJ2-2; TRBD1 agrees at 10 bases. The CDR3 length is 14 residues. Germline V gene data show CDR1 as MDHEN and CDR2 as SYDVKM. Trimming at V came to 10 bases and at J to 1 base, leaving 3 bases not matched to a gene. The CDR3: CATRDRGNTGELFF. CDR3 coding DNA: TGTGCCACCAGGGACAGGGGGAACACCGGGGAGCTGTTTTTT.

This clonotype was observed at least ten times. The gene calls are TRBV7-9 and TRBJ2-5, with D possibly being TRBD1 or TRBD2 (5 bases each). CDR3 size: 17 residues. Germline CDR1 SEHNR, CDR2 FQNEAQ (reference sequence). With 1 base removed from V and 1 base from J, the gap between germline ends came to 16 bases. The CDR3 DNA sequence: TGTGCCAGCAGCTTAGTGACTGGGGCGAGGGGCCAAGAGACCCAGTACTTC. This gives the protein CASSLVTGARGQETQYF.

This clonotype was counted many times. The chain uses TRBV12-5 and TRBJ2-1; 11 bases line up with TRBD1. Per the germline V gene, CDR1 is LGHNT and CDR2 is FRNRAP. Trimming took 7 bases from V and 7 from J; bases not matched to a gene: 9. The CDR3 spans 15 residues. The CDR3, as DNA: TGTGCTAGTGCTCAAATTCGGGACAGGGGGAATGAGCAGTTCTTC. Amino acids: CASAQIRDRGNEQFF. Full variable domain (outside the CDR3, taken from reference TRBV12-5 and TRBJ2-1): DARVTQTPRHKVTEMGQEVTMRCQPILGHNTVFWYRQTMMQGLELLAYFRNRAPLDDSGMPKDRFSAEMPDATLATLKIQPSEPRDSAVYFCASAQIRDRGNEQFFGPGTRLTVL.

This clonotype was seen at least ten times. CDR3 residues: CASTDLGARGGYTF. The CDR3 bases are TGTGCCAGCACCGATTTGGGGGCCCGGGGTGGCTACACCTTC. The chain couples TRBV5-6 to TRBJ1-2, with D possibly TRBD1 on 6 matching bases. Germline CDR1 reads SGHDT; CDR2 reads YYEEEE. V lost 6 bases to trimming and J lost 7 bases, with 19 bases between them. The CDR3 sequence is 14 residues long.

This clonotype has at least ten counts. This chain links TRBV28 with TRBJ1-5; 8 nucleotides agree with TRBD1. The J segment lost 7 bases and the V segment lost 7 bases, leaving 12 bases of the junction unmatched. CDR1 and CDR2 from the germline V gene are MDHEN and SYDVKM. This CDR3 spans 15 amino acids. The DNA of the CDR3 is TGTGCCAGCACCCTCGGGACAGGCGGCAGGCAGCCCCAGCATTTT. This gives the protein CASTLGTGGRQPQHF.

A remark on this clonotype: Germline and junction disagree at one end, which may indicate a read error. This chain joins TRBV5-1 and TRBJ2-7; 14 bases agree with TRBD2. Germline CDR1 is SGHRS and CDR2 is YFSETQ. This CDR3 region has 17 residues. CDR3 bases: TGCGCCAGCAGCTTGGTAACCGGACTAGCGGGGGGCTACAAGCAGTACTTC. It yields the protein CASSLVTGLAGGYKQYF.

There are a few counts of this clonotype. The chain has TRBV6-8 and TRBJ2-7; either TRBD1 or TRBD2 may supply D (7 bases each). Germline V gene lookup returns CDR1 MNHGY and CDR2 SAAAGT. The V end lost 1 base, the J end lost 3 bases, and 16 bases lay between the germline ends. The CDR3 sequence is 16 residues long. Here the CDR3 reads CASSYWGQRGYYEQYF. CDR3 DNA sequence: TGTGCCAGCAGTTACTGGGGACAGCGGGGATACTACGAGCAGTACTTC.

This clonotype was observed at least ten times. V and J are TRBV7-8 and TRBJ2-3; unclear D gene. The CDR3 sequence is 13 residues long. Germline values: CDR1 SGHVS, CDR2 FQNEAQ. V was shortened by 5 bases and J by 2 bases, with 8 bases between the two germline ends. CDR3: CASSLLPTDTQYF. The CDR3 DNA is TGTGCCAGCAGCCTCTTGCCCACAGATACGCAGTATTTT.

The J gene is TRBJ1-1, the V gene TRBV7-9; perhaps TRBD1 as D (5 bases). The CDR3 covers 14 residues. V was trimmed by 1 base and J by 3 bases, leaving 9 bases between them. The V gene's germline CDR1 is SEHNR and CDR2 FQNEAQ (reference sequence). The CDR3 DNA reads as TGTGCCAGCAGCTTAGTTCAGGGTGACACTGAAGCTTTCTTT. Amino acids: CASSLVQGDTEAFF.

The CDR3 bases are TGTGCCAGCAGCCCGAGCGGGGGACAATACAATGAGCAGTTCTTC. It codes for CASSPSGGQYNEQFF. The rearrangement uses TRBV7-3 and TRBJ2-1; 8 bases fit TRBD2. The CDR3 covers 15 residues. V shed 5 bases, J shed 4 bases, and the junction held 7 bases outside the gene matches. Germline CDR1 SGHTA, CDR2 FQGTGA.

This chain uses TRBV6-1 with TRBJ2-5, with 8 bases lining up with TRBD2. Germline lookup yields CDR1 MNHNS and CDR2 SASEGT. The CDR3 has 13 amino acids. V trimming: 7 bases; J trimming: 5 bases; junction bases outside the gene matches: 6. DNA for the CDR3: TGTGCCAGCAAAAGCGGGAGTCCGGAGACCCAGTACTTC. Its translation is CASKSGSPETQYF.

This clonotype was counted a few times. This chain uses TRBV4-1 with TRBJ1-1, with D hard to call. Between the trimmed V and J ends, which lost 0 bases and 5 bases, there was a span of 7 bases. The CDR3 totals 13 residues. Per the germline V gene, CDR1 is MGHRA and CDR2 is YSYEKL. The CDR3 coding sequence is TGCGCCAGCAGCCAAGAAGGGCGTACTGAAGCTTTCTTT. Translating gives CASSQEGRTEAFF.